The 4 T cell receptor beta chains listed next were all sequenced from one sample in a study of blood T cell repertoires in COVID-19. Sequenced by immunoSEQ multiplex PCR; TCRdb stores in-frame clones only, minus some. The sample shows 150,000 to 200,000 clones, about 85% of them seen only once. What was sequenced was peripheral blood. Receptors were obtained from an older man with COVID-19, enrolled during active disease.

V is TRBV5-1 and J is TRBJ2-5, with TRBD2 matching 7 bases. In germline, CDR1 is SGHRS, CDR2 YFSETQ. The V gene end was trimmed by 4 bases and the J gene end by 9 bases; junction bases not matched to a gene: 6. This CDR3 region has 12 residues. CDR3 residues: CASSGEGLPQYF. Written as DNA, the CDR3 is TGCGCCAGCAGCGGGGAGGGTTTGCCCCAGTACTTC.

J is TRBJ1-2 and V is TRBV3-1 (or the pseudogene TRBV3-2); tentatively, D is TRBD1 (6 bases). The CDR3 loop spans 13 amino acids. CDR1 is LGHDT, CDR2 YNNKEL, per germline (reference sequence). V lost 4 bases and J 7 bases, leaving 13 bases between the germline ends. CDR3 sequence (DNA): TGTGCCAGCAGCCCAACAGGGTTTTCTGGCTACACCTTC. Translating gives CASSPTGFSGYTF.

This sequence joins TRBV5-4 and TRBJ1-1; D is uncertain. The V and J ends lost 0 bases and 1 base respectively, with 13 bases between them. Germline assignment: CDR1 SGHNT and CDR2 YYREEE (reference sequence). This CDR3 contains 16 residues. The CDR3 spells CASSLGAGSTNTEAFF. For the CDR3, the DNA is TGTGCCAGCAGCTTGGGAGCCGGGTCAACGAACACTGAAGCTTTCTTT.

V and J are TRBV4-2 and TRBJ2-3; D call uncertain. V lost 2 bases and J lost 2, with 8 bases in between. This CDR3 region has 14 residues. Germline V lookup: CDR1 LGHNA, CDR2 YNFKEQ. CDR3 bases: TGTGCCAGCAGCCAAACAGACGCCACAGATACGCAGTATTTT. Encoded protein: CASSQTDATDTQYF.